This paragraph covers one T cell receptor beta chain sequence. The data originate from a study of shared clonotypes between healthy human individuals. Study-level background: Plates per donor: three CD4 naive, three CD4 memory, two CD8 naive, one CD8 memory.

Germline CDR1 is MGHRA and CDR2 is YSYEKL. CDR3 size: 17 residues. V lost 1 base to trimming and J lost 0 bases, with 15 bases between them. The assay was immunoSEQ multiplex PCR, and TCRdb's table has in-frame clones only and misses some. The sample comprises roughly 520,000 clones, about 96% of which are singletons, and 0.05% to 0.07% rests with the top ten. The rearrangement uses TRBV4-1 and TRBJ1-2; possible D gene TRBD1, 5 bases. The TCR sequence derives from a woman in her 30s in good health. Sequenced input: naive CD4+ T cells sorted from blood. This sample's subset: CD45RA+ positively selected. The DNA for the CDR3 is TGCGCCAGCAGCCAAGGGAAGGGGAGGGGCCCTAACTATGGCTACACCTTC. Translated, it gives CASSQGKGRGPNYGYTF.